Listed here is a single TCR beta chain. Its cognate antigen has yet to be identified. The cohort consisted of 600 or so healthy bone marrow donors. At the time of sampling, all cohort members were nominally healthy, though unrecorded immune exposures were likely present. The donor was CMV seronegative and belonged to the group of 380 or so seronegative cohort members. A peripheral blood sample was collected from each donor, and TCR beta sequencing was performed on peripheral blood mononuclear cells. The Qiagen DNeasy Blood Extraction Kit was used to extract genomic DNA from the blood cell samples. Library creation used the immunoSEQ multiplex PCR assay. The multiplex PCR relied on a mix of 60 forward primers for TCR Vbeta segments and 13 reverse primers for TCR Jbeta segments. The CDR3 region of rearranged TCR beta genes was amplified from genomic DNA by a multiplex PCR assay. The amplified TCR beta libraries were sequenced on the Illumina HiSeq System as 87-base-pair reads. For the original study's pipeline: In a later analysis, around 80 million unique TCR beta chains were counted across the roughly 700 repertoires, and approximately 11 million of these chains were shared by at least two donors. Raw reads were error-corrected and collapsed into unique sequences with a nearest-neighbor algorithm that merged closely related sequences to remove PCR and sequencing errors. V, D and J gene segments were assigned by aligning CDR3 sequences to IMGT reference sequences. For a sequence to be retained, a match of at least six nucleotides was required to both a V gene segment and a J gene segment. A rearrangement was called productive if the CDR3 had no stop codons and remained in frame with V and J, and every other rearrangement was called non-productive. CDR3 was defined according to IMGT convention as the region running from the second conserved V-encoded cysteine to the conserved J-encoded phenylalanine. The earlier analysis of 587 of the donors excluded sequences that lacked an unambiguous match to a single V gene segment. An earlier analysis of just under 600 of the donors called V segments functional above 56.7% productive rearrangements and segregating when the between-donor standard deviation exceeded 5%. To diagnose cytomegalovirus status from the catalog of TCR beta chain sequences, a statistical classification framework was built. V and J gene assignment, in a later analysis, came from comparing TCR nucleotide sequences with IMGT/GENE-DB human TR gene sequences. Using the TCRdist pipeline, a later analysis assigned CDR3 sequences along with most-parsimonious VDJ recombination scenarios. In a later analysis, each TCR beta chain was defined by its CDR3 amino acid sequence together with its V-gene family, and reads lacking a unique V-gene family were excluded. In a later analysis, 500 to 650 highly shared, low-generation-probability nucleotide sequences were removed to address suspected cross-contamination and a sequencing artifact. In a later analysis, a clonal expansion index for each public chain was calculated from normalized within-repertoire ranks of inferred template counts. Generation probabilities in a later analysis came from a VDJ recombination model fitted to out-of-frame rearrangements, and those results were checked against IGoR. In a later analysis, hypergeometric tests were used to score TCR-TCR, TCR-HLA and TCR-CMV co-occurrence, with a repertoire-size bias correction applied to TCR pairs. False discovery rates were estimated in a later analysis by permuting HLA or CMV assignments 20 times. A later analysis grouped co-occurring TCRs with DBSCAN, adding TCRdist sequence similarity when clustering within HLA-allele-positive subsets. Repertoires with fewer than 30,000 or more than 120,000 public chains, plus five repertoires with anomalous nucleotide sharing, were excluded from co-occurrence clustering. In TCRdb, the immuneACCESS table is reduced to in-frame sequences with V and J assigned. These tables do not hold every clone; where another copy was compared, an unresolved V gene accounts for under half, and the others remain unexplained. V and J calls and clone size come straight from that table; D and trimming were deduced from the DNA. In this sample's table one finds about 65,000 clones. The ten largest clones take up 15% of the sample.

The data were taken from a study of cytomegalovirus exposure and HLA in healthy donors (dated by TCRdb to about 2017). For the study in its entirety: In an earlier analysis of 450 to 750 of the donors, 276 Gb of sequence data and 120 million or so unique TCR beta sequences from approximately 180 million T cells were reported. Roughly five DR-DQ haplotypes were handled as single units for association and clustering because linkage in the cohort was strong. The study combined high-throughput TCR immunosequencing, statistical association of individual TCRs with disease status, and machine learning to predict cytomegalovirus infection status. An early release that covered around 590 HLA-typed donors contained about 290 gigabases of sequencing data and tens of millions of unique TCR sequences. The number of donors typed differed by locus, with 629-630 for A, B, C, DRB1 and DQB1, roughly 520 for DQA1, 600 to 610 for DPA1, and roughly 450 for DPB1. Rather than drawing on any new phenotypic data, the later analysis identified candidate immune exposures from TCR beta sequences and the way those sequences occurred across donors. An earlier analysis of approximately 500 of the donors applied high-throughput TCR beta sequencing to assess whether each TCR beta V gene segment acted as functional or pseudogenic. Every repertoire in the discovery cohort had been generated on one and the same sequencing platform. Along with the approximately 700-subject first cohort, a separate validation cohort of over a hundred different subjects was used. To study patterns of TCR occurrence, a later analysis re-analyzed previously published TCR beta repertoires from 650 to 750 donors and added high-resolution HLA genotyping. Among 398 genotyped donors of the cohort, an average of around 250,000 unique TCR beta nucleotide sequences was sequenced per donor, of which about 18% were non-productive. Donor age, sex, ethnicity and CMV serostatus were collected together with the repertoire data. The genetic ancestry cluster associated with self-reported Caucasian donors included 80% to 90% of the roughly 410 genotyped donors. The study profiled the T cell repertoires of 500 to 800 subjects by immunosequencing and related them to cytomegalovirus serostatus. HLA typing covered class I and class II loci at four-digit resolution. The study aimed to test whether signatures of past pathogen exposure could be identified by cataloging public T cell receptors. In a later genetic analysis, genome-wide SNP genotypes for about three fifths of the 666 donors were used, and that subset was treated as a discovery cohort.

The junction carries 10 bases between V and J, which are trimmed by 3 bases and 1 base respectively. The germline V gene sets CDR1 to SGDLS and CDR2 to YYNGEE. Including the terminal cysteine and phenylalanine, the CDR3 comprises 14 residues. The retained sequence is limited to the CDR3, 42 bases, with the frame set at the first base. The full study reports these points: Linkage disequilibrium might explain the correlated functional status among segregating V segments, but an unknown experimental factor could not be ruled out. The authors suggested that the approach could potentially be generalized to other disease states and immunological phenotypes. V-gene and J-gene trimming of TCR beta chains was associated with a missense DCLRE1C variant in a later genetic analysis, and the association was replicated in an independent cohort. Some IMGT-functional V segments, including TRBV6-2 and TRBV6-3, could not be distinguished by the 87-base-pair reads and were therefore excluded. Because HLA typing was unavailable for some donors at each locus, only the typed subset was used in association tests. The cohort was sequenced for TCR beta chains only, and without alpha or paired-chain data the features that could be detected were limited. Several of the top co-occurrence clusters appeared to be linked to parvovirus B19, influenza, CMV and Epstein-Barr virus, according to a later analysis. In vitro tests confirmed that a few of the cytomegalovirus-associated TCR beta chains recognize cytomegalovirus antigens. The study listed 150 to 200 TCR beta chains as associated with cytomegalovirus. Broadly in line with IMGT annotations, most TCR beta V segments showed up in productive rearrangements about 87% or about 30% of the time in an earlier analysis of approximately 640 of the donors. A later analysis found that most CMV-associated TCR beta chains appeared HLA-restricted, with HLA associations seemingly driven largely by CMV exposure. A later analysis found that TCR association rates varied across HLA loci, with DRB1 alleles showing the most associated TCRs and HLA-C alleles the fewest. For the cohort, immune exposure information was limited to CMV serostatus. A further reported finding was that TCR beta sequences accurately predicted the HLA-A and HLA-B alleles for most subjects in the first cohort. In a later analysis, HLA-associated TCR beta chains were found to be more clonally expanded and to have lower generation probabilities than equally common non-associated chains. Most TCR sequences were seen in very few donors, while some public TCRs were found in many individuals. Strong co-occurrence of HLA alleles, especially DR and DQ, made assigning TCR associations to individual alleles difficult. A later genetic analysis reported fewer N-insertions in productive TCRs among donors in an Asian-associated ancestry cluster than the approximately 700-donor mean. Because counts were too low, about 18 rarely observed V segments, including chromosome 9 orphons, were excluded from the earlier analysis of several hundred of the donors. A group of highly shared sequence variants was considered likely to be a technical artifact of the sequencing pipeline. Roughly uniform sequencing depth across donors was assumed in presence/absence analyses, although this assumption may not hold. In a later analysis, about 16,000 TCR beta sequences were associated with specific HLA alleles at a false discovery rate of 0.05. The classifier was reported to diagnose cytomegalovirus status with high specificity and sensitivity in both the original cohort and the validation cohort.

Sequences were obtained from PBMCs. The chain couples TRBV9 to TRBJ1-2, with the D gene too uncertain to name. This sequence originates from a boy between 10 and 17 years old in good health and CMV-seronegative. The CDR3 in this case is CASSGVGVNYGYTF. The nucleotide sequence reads TGTGCCAGCAGCGGGGTCGGAGTTAACTATGGCTACACCTTC. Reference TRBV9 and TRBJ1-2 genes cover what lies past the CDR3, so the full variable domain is DSGVTQTPKHLITATGQRVTLRCSPRSGDLSVYWYQQSLDQGLQFLIQYYNGEERAKGNILERFSAQQFPDLHSELNLSSLELGDSALYFCASSGVGVNYGYTFGSGTRLTVV.